This record looks at one T cell receptor (beta chain) sequence and its context. What it recognizes is unknown. The data were obtained in a study of T-cell reconstitution after alpha-beta-depleted transplantation in children. CDR1 is MNHEY and CDR2 is SMNVEV in the germline V gene (reference sequence). This CDR3 spans 13 amino acids. V lost 5 bases and J lost 0, with 5 bases in between. Study findings and constraints: Newly made T cells mostly supplied T-cell counts and diversity one year after transplant.

Construction of the TCRbeta library involved unique molecular identifiers. Via MiXCR, TCRdb re-called the PCR reads, giving one row per CDR3 protein. The sample carries around 490,000 distinct CDR3 sequences, over 10% recorded once. This clonotype originated in a female patient under 10 years old who had a stem cell transplant for aplastic anemia, so the T cells may come from the graft donor. The chain joins TRBV27 to TRBJ1-3; D unresolved. Sequenced here: PBMCs, mostly from graft donor cells, sampled 180 days after TCRalphabeta/CD19-depleted stem cell transplant. The CDR3 region is CASSASSGNTIYF. CDR3 DNA: TGTGCCAGCAGTGCGTCCTCTGGAAACACCATATATTTT.